The present T cell receptor beta chain was sequenced within a study of blood T cell repertoires in COVID-19. Study-level information: Whether acute or convalescent, the COVID-19 samples came from the United States, Italy and Spain. The analysed material was cDNA or gDNA that came from T cells, B-cell-depleted T cells, or PBMCs.

How the authors handled the data: By means of reference gene primer amplification, nucleated cell counts were estimated. Assay used: immunoSEQ multiplex PCR; TCRdb lists only in-frame clones, some missing. That table furnishes V, J and clone size, whereas the DNA furnished D and trimming. In the table there are 280,000 or so clones, around 87% of which are singletons. Germline assignment: CDR1 MDHEN and CDR2 SYDVKM. With 6 bases removed from V and 4 bases from J, the gap between germline ends came to 12 bases. The CDR3 is 13 amino acids. This sequence was found in a woman in her twenties or thirties who had recovered from COVID-19. The V call is TRBV28, the J call TRBJ1-2; D is perhaps TRBD1 (6 bases). Specimen: peripheral blood. The CDR3 loop reads CASSSTGRYGYTF. CDR3 DNA sequence: TGTGCCAGCAGCTCGACAGGCCGCTATGGCTACACCTTC.